The clone carrying this T cell receptor beta chain was counted between two and nine times. This entry is derived from a study of glioma-infiltrating T cells after dendritic cell vaccination. Study-wide background: Patients had newly diagnosed or recurrent glioblastoma and received dendritic cell vaccines.

The primer mix had 60 V beta and 13 J beta primers. Profiled with immunoSEQ multiplex PCR; TCRdb holds only in-frame clones, not every one. Here the sample spans roughly 100,000 clones, more than 80% being singletons. The CDR3 has 15 residues. Germline loops: CDR1 MNHEY, CDR2 SVGAGI. With 7 bases clipped from V and 7 bases from J, the junction kept 16 bases outside the gene matches. The gene calls are TRBV6-5 and TRBJ2-7; 7 bases agree with TRBD2. Sequenced material: blood, taken before dendritic cell vaccination. The sequence was obtained from a human donor with glioblastoma. The CDR3 here is CASIRDGGTLGEQYF. Written as DNA, the CDR3 is TGTGCCAGCATTCGAGACGGGGGGACTCTTGGGGAGCAGTACTTC.